This entry features one T cell receptor (beta chain) sequence. Its binding antigen is unknown. Base qualities were left out, and no much larger clone turns up one base away. The method was UMI-ligation and nested PCR. To cover both TRBC1 and TRBC2, the beta constant-region primer consisted of an equimolar mix of two oligonucleotides. Four rounds of PCR were used to amplify ligated cDNA, with nested alpha and beta constant-region primers being used together with the SP2 primer. T4 RNA ligase 1 ligated a single-stranded oligonucleotide carrying the SP2 primer and a 12-nucleotide UMI to the cDNA 3' end. The ligation reaction was kept at 16 degrees C for about 19-25 hours. PCR2 was typically run as a SYBR Green qPCR and stopped at a predetermined threshold to prevent over-amplification. Agencourt AMPure XP magnetic beads were used for all purifications after the first. Library amounts were measured by Qubit and library quality was assessed on a TapeStation, where the main peak was expected at around 650 bp. Pooled libraries were sequenced on an Illumina MiSeq with v2 2x251 paired-end kits, typically giving about 0.95-2.2 million reads per sample. Libraries were pooled at about 4.3 nM per sample, and about 4.5-7% PhiX was added to improve cluster recognition. The study's processing was this. V and J genes were assigned to Demultiplexor-processed FASTQ reads by Decombinator through tag matching, with a single base-pair mismatch being allowed. Collapsinator relied on UMIs to fix sequencing errors as well as frequency errors caused by PCR heterogeneity. TCRs were translated and CDR3s were extracted from the conserved cysteine to the FGXG phenylalanine by CDR3Translator, with non-productive sequences being flagged. Gini, Shannon entropy and inverse Simpson indices were calculated on repertoires subsampled to equal numbers of UMI-defined TCRs. Clonotype abundance distributions were fitted to a power law by maximum likelihood within the linear range. When run on a single naive CD8 sample, MIGEC and the pipeline yielded similar UMI counts, similar unique TCR numbers and similar clonal distributions. One analysis removed from the naive repertoire any naive TCRs that were also found in any memory subset from the same donor. Repertoires were searched for approximately 7,000 CMV-associated CDR3 sequences compiled from VDJdb and a published dataset. TCRdb trimmed the raw reads at Q25, called clones with MiXCR and kept productive beta chains. Rows are combined by CDR3 protein, so each entry shows the most common genes and DNA. The V and J calls, along with clone size, are taken from TCRdb and not from the paper's own processing. This sample gives over 110,000 distinct CDR3 sequences in total; approximately 20% of them show up just once. The ten top clones hold about 0.6% of the sample.

This sample was included in a study of naive and memory T cell subsets (TCRdb year 2017). Study-level background: The study applied an open-source, UMI-based TCR alpha and beta sequencing pipeline to sorted naive and memory peripheral blood T cell subsets. The functional CMV T cell responses agreed completely with IgG serology results. RNA was DNase-treated and reverse transcribed with TCR constant-region primers, mostly using SuperScript III.

Broader findings and caveats from the paper: A few larger clonotypes were found in naive repertoires, especially CD8, and these larger clonotypes were possibly memory cells re-expressing CD45RA. RNA-based TCR counts may be influenced by expression changes linked to T cell activation and differentiation. After error correction, only a single occurrence was seen for over 95% of naive TCR sequences, so much steeper abundance distributions were produced than in memory subsets. TCR abundance followed a power law with an exponent that was different for naive and memory subsets but consistent across the three individuals. Gini index rose and Shannon and inverse Simpson diversity fell from naive through CM, EM and EMRA in both CD4 and CD8 cells. The repertoire findings for the naive and memory subsets could not be validated against a ground truth, as none was available. A clonotype was defined as a single alpha or beta chain sequence rather than as a paired alpha/beta receptor.

The CDR1 and CDR2 encoded by the germline V gene (reference sequence) are MNHEY and SMNVEV. Including cysteine and phenylalanine, the CDR3 has 13 amino acids. Only the CDR3 DNA stays, 39 bases, in frame from base 1. V loses 6 bases at its end and J loses 4 bases; junction bases beyond the gene matches: 6. From the second PCR step on, the TCR alpha and beta chain libraries were amplified in separate reactions. To determine each donor's CMV status, fresh PBMCs were stimulated overnight with CMV viral lysate, and IFNgamma production from CD4+ T cells was then assessed. CD4 T cells were positively selected with Miltenyi beads, followed by positive selection of CD8 T cells from the CD4-negative fraction. Cells were stained for CD3, CD4, CD8, CD45RA, CD27 and a live/dead dye and were sorted on a BD Aria II into four subsets based on CD45RA and CD27. Blood came from three healthy volunteers, each fractionated into CD4 and CD8 T cells and then into four differentiation subsets. Roughly 120 ml of peripheral blood was collected from each donor, and PBMC were isolated from the blood using Ficoll-Paque PLUS density-gradient centrifugation. After sorting, cells were lysed in RLT buffer, RNA was extracted using a Qiagen RNeasy kit, and the extracted RNA was stored at -80 degrees C.

This receptor was identified in a human donor in good health. The material sequenced was naive CD8+ T cells from blood. This sample's cell subset or site label indicates: naive T cells, CD45RA high CD27+. This chain joins TRBV27 to TRBJ2-7, with 7 central nucleotides matching TRBD1. The DNA reads TGTGCCAGCAGGCTAGGGGGCGCGTACGAGCAGTACTTC. Its translation is CASRLGGAYEQYF.